This TCR beta chain was identified during a study of blood T cell repertoires in COVID-19. Study overall: Whether acute or convalescent, the COVID-19 samples came from the United States, Italy and Spain. PBMCs, B-cell-depleted T cells, or T cells were the source of the cDNA or gDNA that made up the material.

Germline CDR1 and CDR2: LNHDA and SQIVND (reference sequence). The CDR3 sequence is 15 residues long. Trimming left V 3 bases short and J 3 bases short, with 12 bases between. Source study methods: Reference gene primer amplification gave estimated nucleated cell counts. The protocol was immunoSEQ multiplex PCR, while the TCRdb copy is restricted to in-frame clones and leaves out a portion. V, J and clone size derive from that table, while D and trimming were established from the DNA sequence. The table lists 72,000 or so clones, about nine tenths of them singletons. This chain connects TRBV19 to TRBJ1-5; D remains ambiguous. The sample comprised peripheral blood. The receptor comes from a woman older than 75 with acute or convalescent COVID-19. Written as DNA, the CDR3 is TGTGCCAGTAGTATGGAGGAAAATCTCAATCAGCCCCAGCATTTT. Protein product: CASSMEENLNQPQHF.